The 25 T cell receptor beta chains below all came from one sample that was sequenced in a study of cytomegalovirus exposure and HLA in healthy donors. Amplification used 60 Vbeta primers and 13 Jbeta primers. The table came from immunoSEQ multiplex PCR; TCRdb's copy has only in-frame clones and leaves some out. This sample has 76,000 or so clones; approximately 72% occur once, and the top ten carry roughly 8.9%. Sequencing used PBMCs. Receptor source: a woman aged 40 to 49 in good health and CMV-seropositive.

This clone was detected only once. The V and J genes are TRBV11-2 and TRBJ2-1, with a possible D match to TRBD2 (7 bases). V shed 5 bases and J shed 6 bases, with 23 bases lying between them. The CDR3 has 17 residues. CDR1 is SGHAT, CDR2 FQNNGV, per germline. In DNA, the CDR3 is TGTGCCAGCAGCGGGCTAGCTGGGGGGGGGCCTTCCAATGAGCAGTTCTTC. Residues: CASSGLAGGGPSNEQFF. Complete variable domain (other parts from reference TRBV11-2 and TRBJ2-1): EAGVAQSPRYKIIEKRQSVAFWCNPISGHATLYWYQQILGQGPKLLIQFQNNGVVDDSQLPKDRFSAERLKGVDSTLKIQPAKLEDSAVYLCASSGLAGGGPSNEQFFGPGTRLTVL.

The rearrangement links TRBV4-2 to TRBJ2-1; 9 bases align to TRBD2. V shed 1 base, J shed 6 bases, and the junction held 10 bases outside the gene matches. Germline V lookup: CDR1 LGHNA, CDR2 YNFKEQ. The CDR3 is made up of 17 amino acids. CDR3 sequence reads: CASSQGYRSGGTNEQFF. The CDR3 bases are TGTGCCAGCAGCCAAGGGTATAGGAGCGGGGGGACCAATGAGCAGTTCTTC.

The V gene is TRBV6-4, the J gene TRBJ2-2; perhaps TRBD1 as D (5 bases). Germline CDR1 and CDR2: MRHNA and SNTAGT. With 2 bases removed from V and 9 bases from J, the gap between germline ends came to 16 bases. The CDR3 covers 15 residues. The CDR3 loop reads CASSDGAAPPRELFF. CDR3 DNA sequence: TGTGCCAGCAGTGACGGGGCAGCACCACCCCGGGAGCTGTTTTTT.

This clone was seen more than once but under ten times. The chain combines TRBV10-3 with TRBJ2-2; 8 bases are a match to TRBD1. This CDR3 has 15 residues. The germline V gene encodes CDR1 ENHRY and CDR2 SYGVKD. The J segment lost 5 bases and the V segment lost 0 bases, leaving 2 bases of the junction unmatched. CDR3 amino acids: CAISESTGATGELFF. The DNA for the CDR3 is TGTGCCATCAGTGAGTCGACAGGGGCGACCGGGGAGCTGTTTTTT.

This CDR3 is CASSGPTGASNEKLFF. As DNA, the CDR3 is TGTGCCAGCAGTGGACCAACAGGGGCGTCTAATGAAAAACTGTTTTTT. The chain joins TRBV6-1 to TRBJ1-4; 7 bases match TRBD1. This CDR3 region has 16 residues. CDR1 and CDR2 (germline): MNHNS, SASEGT. V was clipped by 4 bases and J by 3 bases; unmatched bases: 8.

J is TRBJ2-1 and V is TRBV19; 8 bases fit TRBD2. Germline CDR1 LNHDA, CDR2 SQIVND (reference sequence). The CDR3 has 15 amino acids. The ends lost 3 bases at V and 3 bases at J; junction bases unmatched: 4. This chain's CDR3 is CASSIAGGIYNEQFF. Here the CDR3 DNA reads TGTGCCAGTAGTATTGCGGGGGGAATCTACAATGAGCAGTTCTTC.

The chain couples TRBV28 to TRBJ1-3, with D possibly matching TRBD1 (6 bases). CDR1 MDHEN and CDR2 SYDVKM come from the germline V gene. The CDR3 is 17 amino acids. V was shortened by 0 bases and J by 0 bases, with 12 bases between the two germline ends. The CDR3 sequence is CASSLWGQVPSGNTIYF. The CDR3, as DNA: TGTGCCAGCAGTTTATGGGGACAAGTTCCCTCTGGAAACACCATATATTTT. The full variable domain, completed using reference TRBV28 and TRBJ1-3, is DVKVTQSSRYLVKRTGEKVFLECVQDMDHENMFWYRQDPGLGLRLIYFSYDVKMKEKGDIPEGYSVSREKKERFSLILESASTNQTSMYLCASSLWGQVPSGNTIYFGEGSWLTVV.

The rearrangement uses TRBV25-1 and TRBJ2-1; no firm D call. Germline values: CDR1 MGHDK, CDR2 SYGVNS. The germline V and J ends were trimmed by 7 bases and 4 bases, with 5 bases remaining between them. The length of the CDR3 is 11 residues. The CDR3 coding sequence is TGTGCCAGCATGGCATACAATGAGCAGTTCTTC. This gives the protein CASMAYNEQFF.

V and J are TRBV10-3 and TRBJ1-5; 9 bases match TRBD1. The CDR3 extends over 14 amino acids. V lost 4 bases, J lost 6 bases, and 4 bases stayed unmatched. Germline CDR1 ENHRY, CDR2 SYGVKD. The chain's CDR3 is CAISGTGVGQPQHF. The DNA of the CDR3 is TGTGCCATCAGTGGGACAGGGGTGGGTCAGCCCCAGCATTTT.

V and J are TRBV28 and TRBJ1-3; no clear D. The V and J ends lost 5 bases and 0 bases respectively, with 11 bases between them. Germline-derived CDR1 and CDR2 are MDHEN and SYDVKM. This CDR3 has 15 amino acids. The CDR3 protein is CASSTTPSSGNTIYF. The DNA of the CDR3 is TGTGCCAGCAGTACCACACCCAGCTCTGGAAACACCATATATTTT.

The chain's CDR3 is CARQDRESDYGYTF. The CDR3 DNA sequence: TGTGCCAGGCAGGATCGGGAGTCGGACTATGGCTACACCTTC. This sequence joins TRBV2 and TRBJ1-2; no reliable D call. The germline gives CDR1 SNHLY, CDR2 FYNNEI. Trimming left V 9 bases short and J 3 bases short, with 17 bases between. CDR3 length: 14 residues.

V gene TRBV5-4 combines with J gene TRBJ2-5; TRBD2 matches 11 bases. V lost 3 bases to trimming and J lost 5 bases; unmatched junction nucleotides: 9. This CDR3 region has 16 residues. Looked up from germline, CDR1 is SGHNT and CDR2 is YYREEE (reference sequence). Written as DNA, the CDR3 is TGTGCCAGCAGCTCACAACTAGCGGGGGAAGGGGAGACCCAGTACTTC. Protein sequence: CASSSQLAGEGETQYF.

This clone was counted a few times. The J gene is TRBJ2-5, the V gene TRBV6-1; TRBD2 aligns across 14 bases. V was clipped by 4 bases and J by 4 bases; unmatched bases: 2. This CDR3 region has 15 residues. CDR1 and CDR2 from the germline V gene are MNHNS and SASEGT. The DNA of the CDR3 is TGTGCCAGCAGTGGACTAGCGGGGGGGCCAGAGACCCAGTACTTC. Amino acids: CASSGLAGGPETQYF.

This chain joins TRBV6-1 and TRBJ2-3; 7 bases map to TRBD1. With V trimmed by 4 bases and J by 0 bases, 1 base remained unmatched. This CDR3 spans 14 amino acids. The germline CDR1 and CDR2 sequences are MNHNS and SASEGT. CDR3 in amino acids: CASSGDSSTDTQYF. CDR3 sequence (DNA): TGTGCCAGCAGTGGGGACAGTAGCACAGATACGCAGTATTTT.

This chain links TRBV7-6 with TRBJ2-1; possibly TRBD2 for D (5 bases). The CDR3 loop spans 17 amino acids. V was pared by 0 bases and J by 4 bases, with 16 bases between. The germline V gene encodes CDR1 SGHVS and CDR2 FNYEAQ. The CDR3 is CASSLAQAAIGYNEQFF. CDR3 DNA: TGTGCCAGCAGCTTAGCTCAAGCGGCAATCGGGTACAATGAGCAGTTCTTC.

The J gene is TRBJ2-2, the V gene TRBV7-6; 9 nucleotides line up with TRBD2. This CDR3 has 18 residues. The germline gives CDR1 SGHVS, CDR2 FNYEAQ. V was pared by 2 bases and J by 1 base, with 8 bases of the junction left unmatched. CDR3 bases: TGTGCCAGCAGCTTATTTCCAGCGGGGGGTCAGAACACCGGGGAGCTGTTTTTT. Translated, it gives CASSLFPAGGQNTGELFF.

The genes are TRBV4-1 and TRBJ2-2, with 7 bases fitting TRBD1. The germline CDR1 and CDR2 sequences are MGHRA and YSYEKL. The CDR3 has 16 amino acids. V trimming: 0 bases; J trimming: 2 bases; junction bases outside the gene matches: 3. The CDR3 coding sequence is TGCGCCAGCAGCCAAGATAGGACAGGAAACACCGGGGAGCTGTTTTTT. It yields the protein CASSQDRTGNTGELFF.

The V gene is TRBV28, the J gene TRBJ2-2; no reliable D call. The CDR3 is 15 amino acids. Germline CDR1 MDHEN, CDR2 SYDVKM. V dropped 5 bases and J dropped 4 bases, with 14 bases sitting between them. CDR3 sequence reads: CASSPYESGTGELFF. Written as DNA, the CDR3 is TGTGCCAGCAGTCCGTACGAGAGTGGCACCGGGGAGCTGTTTTTT.

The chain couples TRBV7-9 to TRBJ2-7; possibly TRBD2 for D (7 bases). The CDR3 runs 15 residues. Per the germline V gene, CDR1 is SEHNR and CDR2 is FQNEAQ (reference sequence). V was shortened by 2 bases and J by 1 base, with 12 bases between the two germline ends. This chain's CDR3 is CASSLPGGPSYEQYF. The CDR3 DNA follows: TGTGCCAGCAGCTTACCGGGGGGCCCTTCCTACGAGCAGTACTTC.

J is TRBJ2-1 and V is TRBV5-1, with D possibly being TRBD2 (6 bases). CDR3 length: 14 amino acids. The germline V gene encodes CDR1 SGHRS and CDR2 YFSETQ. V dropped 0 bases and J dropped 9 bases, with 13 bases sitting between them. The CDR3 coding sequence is TGCGCCAGCAGCTTGGGCGGGGCCGAGGGTGAGCAGTTCTTC. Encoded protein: CASSLGGAEGEQFF.

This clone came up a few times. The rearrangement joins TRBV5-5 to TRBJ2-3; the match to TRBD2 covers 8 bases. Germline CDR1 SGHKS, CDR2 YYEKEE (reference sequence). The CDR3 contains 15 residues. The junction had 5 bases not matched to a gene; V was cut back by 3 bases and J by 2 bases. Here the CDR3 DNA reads TGTGCCAGCAGCTCGACTAGCGCGTTCACAGATACGCAGTATTTT. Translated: CASSSTSAFTDTQYF.

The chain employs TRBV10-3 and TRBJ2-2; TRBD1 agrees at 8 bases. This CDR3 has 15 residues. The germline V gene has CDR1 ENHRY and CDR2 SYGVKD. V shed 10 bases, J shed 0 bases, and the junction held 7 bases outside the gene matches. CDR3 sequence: CATDKGQANTGELFF. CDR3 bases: TGTGCCACGGACAAGGGACAGGCGAACACCGGGGAGCTGTTTTTT.

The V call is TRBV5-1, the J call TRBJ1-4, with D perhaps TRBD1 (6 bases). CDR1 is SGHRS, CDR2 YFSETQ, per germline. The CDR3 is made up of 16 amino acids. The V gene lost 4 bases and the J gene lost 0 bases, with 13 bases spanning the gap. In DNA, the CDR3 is TGCGCCAGCAGCATACGGGACAAATCAACTAATGAAAAACTGTTTTTT. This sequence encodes CASSIRDKSTNEKLFF.

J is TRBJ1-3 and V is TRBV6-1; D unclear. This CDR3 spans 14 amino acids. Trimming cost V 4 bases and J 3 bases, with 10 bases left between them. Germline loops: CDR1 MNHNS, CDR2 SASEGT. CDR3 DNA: TGTGCCAGCAGTGCGGTTCCGAATGGAAACACCATATATTTT. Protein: CASSAVPNGNTIYF.

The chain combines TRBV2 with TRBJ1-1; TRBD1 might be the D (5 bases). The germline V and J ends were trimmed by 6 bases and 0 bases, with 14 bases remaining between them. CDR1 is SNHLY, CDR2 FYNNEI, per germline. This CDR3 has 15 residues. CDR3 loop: CASRDPTDLNTEAFF. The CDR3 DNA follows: TGTGCCAGCAGGGACCCGACAGATTTGAACACTGAAGCTTTCTTT.